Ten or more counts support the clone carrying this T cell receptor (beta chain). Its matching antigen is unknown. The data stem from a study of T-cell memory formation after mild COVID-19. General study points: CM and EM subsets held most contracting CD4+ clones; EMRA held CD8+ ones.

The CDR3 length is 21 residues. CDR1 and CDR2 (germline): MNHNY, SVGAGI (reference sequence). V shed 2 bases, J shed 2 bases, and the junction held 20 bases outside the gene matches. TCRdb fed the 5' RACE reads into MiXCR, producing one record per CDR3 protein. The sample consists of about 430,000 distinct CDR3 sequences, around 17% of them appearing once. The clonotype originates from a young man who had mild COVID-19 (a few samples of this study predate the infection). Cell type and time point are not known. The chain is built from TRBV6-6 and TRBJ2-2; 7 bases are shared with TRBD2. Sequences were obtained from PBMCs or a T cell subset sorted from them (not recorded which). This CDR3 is CASSYPMTSRIPESNTGELFF. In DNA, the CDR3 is TGTGCCAGCAGTTACCCAATGACTAGCCGGATACCAGAGTCCAACACCGGGGAGCTGTTTTTT.